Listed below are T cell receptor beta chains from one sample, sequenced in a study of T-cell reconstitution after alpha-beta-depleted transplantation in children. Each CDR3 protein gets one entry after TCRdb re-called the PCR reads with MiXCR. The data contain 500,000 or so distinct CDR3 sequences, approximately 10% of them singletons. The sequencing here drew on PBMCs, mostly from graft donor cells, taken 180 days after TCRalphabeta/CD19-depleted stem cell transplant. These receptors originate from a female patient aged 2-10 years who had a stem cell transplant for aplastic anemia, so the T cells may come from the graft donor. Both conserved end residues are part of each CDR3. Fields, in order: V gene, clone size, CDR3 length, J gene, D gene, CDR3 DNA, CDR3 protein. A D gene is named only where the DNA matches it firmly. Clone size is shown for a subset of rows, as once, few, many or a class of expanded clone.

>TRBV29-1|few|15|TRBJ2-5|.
TGCAGCGTTGACCCTACCGACAGAATCCAAGAGACCCAGTACTTC
CSVDPTDRIQETQYF
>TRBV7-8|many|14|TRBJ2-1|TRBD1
TGTGCCAGCACTTCCGGGACAGCCTACAATGAGCAGTTCTTC
CASTSGTAYNEQFF
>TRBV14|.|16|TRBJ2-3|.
TGTGCCAGCAGCCAAGAGCCGGAGGATGGCACAGATACGCAGTATTTT
CASSQEPEDGTDTQYF
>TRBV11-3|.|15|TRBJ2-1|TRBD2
TGTGCCAGCAGCTTAGATCGACTAGCTAACGATGAGCAGTTCTTC
CASSLDRLANDEQFF
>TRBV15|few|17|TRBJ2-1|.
TGTGCCACCAGCAGAGATCCTGGGTTAAGCGGCGACAATGAGCAGTTCTTC
CATSRDPGLSGDNEQFF
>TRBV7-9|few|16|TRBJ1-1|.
TGTGCCAGCAGCTTAGCGCTCGGAAGGGGCTACGCTGAAGCTTTCTTT
CASSLALGRGYAEAFF
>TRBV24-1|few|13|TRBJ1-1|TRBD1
TGTGCCACCAGTGACCCCGGACAGGGTGAAGCTTTCTTT
CATSDPGQGEAFF
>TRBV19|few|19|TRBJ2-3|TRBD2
TGTGCCAGTAGTTCCAGCAACCTAGCGGGAGGGCCCAGCACAGATACGCAGTATTTT
CASSSSNLAGGPSTDTQYF
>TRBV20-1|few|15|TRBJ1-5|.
TGCAGTGCTAGGCGGAGGGTAGGGGACAATCAGCCCCAGCATTTT
CSARRRVGDNQPQHF
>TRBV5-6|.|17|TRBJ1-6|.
TGTGCCAGCAGCTTCCTAGAGGGGAGCTCCTATAATTCACCCCTCCACTTT
CASSFLEGSSYNSPLHF
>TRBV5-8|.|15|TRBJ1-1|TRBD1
TGTGCCAGCAGCTTTTGGGACAGGGATAACACTGAAGCTTTCTTT
CASSFWDRDNTEAFF
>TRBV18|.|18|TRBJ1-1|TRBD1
TGTGCCAGCTCACGACACCGAAGAGGGGGCACGGGGAACACTGAAGCTTTCTTT
CASSRHRRGGTGNTEAFF
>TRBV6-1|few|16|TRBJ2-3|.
TGTGCCAGCAGTGACCCCGCAGGTCCTAGCACAGATACGCAGTATTTT
CASSDPAGPSTDTQYF
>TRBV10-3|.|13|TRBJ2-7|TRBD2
TGTGCCATCAGTTTGGGCGGGAGCTACGAGCAGTACTTC
CAISLGGSYEQYF
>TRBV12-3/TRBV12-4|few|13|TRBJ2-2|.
TGTGCCAGCAGTCCCGAGGGGGGCGGGGAGCTGTTTTTT
CASSPEGGGELFF
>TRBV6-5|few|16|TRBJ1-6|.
TGTGCCAGCAGTTACTCATTCGGCAGGGGAAATTCACCCCTCCACTTT
CASSYSFGRGNSPLHF
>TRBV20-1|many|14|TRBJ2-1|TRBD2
TGCAGTGCTAGGAGGACTAGCGGGATGGAAGAGCAGTTCTTC
CSARRTSGMEEQFF